This entry features one T cell receptor (beta chain) sequence. Its specificity is unknown. The V end lost 7 bases, the J end lost 3 bases, and 13 bases lay between the germline ends. The germline gives CDR1 LNHDA, CDR2 SQIVND (reference sequence). This CDR3 comprises 14 residues. This sample is drawn from a study of shared clonotypes between healthy human individuals. The table came from immunoSEQ multiplex PCR; TCRdb's copy has only in-frame clones and leaves some out. The sample yields roughly 300,000 clones, roughly 70% seen once. General study findings and limits: Clonotype sharing among donors was thought likely to change with sequencing depth. The study found roughly 5% of naive CD4 clonotypes shared across a handful of donors.

The genes are TRBV19 and TRBJ1-5, with no clear D. This TCR derives from a man aged 25-45 years in good health. The sample taken for sequencing was memory CD4+ T cells sorted from blood. Subset here: CD45RA-negative fraction. CDR3 bases: TGTGCCAGTATCAGCGAACAACCCAATCAGCCCCAGCATTTT. The encoded protein is CASISEQPNQPQHF.